Below are 22 T cell receptor beta chains sequenced from a single sample in a study of blood T cell repertoires in COVID-19. The method was immunoSEQ multiplex PCR; TCRdb's version includes in-frame clones alone and lacks a portion of them. Seen here are about 360,000 clones, around 83% observed once, and the top ten hold roughly 3%. Material for sequencing was peripheral blood. The receptor set was obtained from a young man with active or convalescent COVID-19.

In its sample, this clone was seen once. J is TRBJ1-1 and V is TRBV11-2; D is unresolved. CDR3 length: 16 residues. Germline V CDR1 and CDR2: SGHAT, FQNNGV. The V end was cut by 4 bases, the J end by 3 bases, with 18 bases between. The CDR3 nucleotides are TGTGCCAGCAGCTCAATACGCAGGCAGGCCCACACTGAAGCTTTCTTT. This codes for CASSSIRRQAHTEAFF.

V and J are TRBV19 and TRBJ1-1; the D gene is possibly TRBD1 (6 bases). Trimming removed 4 bases from V and 9 bases from J, with 12 bases in between. CDR3 size: 12 residues. The germline CDR1 and CDR2 sequences are LNHDA and SQIVND (reference sequence). CDR3 in amino acids: CASSTDGQKAFF. The CDR3, as DNA: TGTGCCAGTAGTACCGACGGACAGAAAGCTTTCTTT.

The rearrangement uses TRBV6-5 and TRBJ1-5; the match to TRBD1 covers 7 bases. The germline CDR1 and CDR2 sequences are MNHEY and SVGAGI. The CDR3 is 15 amino acids. V lost 4 bases, J lost 4 bases, and 7 bases stayed unmatched. The CDR3 protein is CASSFGQVANQPQHF. DNA for the CDR3: TGTGCCAGCAGTTTCGGACAGGTGGCTAATCAGCCCCAGCATTTT.

This clone was seen only a few times. In DNA, the CDR3 is TGTGCCTGGAGTGTAACCGGGGATCTTGGCTACACCTTC. Amino acids: CAWSVTGDLGYTF. The gene calls are TRBV30 and TRBJ1-2; D unclear. Germline lookup yields CDR1 GTSNPN and CDR2 SVGIG (reference sequence). CDR3 size: 13 residues. The germline V and J ends were trimmed by 0 bases and 7 bases, with 12 bases remaining between them.

The chain recombines TRBV6-5 with TRBJ1-2; 7 bases map to TRBD1. CDR3 length: 15 amino acids. In germline, CDR1 is MNHEY, CDR2 SVGAGI. With V trimmed by 2 bases and J by 4 bases, 7 bases remained unmatched. CDR3 sequence: CASSYIGDSLYGYTF. CDR3 DNA: TGTGCCAGCAGTTACATAGGGGACAGCCTCTATGGCTACACCTTC.

CDR3: CATSGSSASSFGYNEQFF. The CDR3 DNA follows: TGTGCCACCAGTGGTTCCAGCGCTAGTTCATTTGGGTACAATGAGCAGTTCTTC. V gene TRBV24-1 combines with J gene TRBJ2-1, with D uncertain. The CDR3 extends over 18 amino acids. V dropped 5 bases and J dropped 4 bases, with 23 bases sitting between them. CDR1 and CDR2 from the germline V gene are KGHDR and SFDVKD.

This clone was seen a handful of times. The chain employs TRBV30 and TRBJ2-7; 9 bases line up with TRBD1. CDR3 length equals 14 residues. Per the germline V gene, CDR1 is GTSNPN and CDR2 is SVGIG (reference sequence). With 4 bases clipped from V and 2 bases from J, the junction kept 6 bases outside the gene matches. CDR3 sequence reads: CAWNTGTGTYEQYF. Here the CDR3 DNA reads TGTGCCTGGAACACCGGGACAGGGACCTACGAGCAGTACTTC.

Only a few counts were recorded for this clone. The V and J genes are TRBV28 and TRBJ1-1; D possibly corresponds to TRBD1 (5 bases). Per the germline V gene, CDR1 is MDHEN and CDR2 is SYDVKM. The ends were cut back, 6 bases at V and 1 base at J, with 12 bases in the middle. The CDR3 is 14 amino acids. CDR3 residues: CASSRRQSNTEAFF. The CDR3 nucleotides read TGTGCCAGCAGCCGGCGACAGTCGAACACTGAAGCTTTCTTT.

The V and J genes are TRBV11-1 and TRBJ2-5; D is unclear. Between the trimmed V and J ends, which lost 4 bases and 5 bases, there was a span of 8 bases. The CDR3 spans 12 residues. Per germline, CDR1 SGHAT and CDR2 FQDESV (reference sequence). In DNA form, the CDR3 reads TGTGCCAGCAGCTCATCCGCGGAGACCCAGTACTTC. It yields the protein CASSSSAETQYF.

The chain links TRBV5-5 to TRBJ2-1; no firm D call. Germline loops: CDR1 SGHKS, CDR2 YYEKEE (reference sequence). The CDR3 sequence is 14 residues long. Deletions cut 1 base from V and 5 bases from J, with 10 bases between. The CDR3 sequence: CASSLSPKNNEQFF. The CDR3 DNA sequence: TGTGCCAGCAGCTTGAGTCCTAAAAACAATGAGCAGTTCTTC.

The V call is TRBV5-1, the J call TRBJ2-7; TRBD2 agrees at 9 bases. The V gene end was trimmed by 5 bases and the J gene end by 3 bases; junction bases not matched to a gene: 3. Per the germline V gene, CDR1 is SGHRS and CDR2 is YFSETQ. The CDR3 loop spans 13 amino acids. This chain's CDR3 is CASRRTSDYEQYF. The CDR3 DNA is TGCGCCAGCAGGAGGACTAGCGACTACGAGCAGTACTTC.

The V and J genes are TRBV10-3 and TRBJ2-7; a weak D match, TRBD1 (5 bases). Deletions cut 6 bases from V and 2 bases from J, with 14 bases between. CDR3 length: 14 amino acids. Per the germline V gene, CDR1 is ENHRY and CDR2 is SYGVKD. The DNA of the CDR3 is TGTGCCATCAGCGACAGTCCTGGGACCTACGAGCAGTACTTC. The encoded protein is CAISDSPGTYEQYF.

This chain links TRBV6-6 with TRBJ2-1; 9 positions agree with TRBD2. Germline V gene sequence: CDR1 MNHNY, CDR2 SVGAGI (reference sequence). The CDR3 totals 15 residues. Germline trimming cut 4 bases from V and 6 bases from J; bases unmatched to any gene: 7. CDR3 sequence reads: CASSLLAGESNEQFF. DNA for the CDR3: TGTGCCAGCAGTTTGTTAGCGGGAGAGAGCAATGAGCAGTTCTTC.

This chain connects TRBV5-1 to TRBJ2-1; 9 bases are shared with TRBD2. The germline CDR1 and CDR2 sequences are SGHRS and YFSETQ. The ends lost 1 base at V and 0 bases at J; junction bases unmatched: 11. This CDR3 region has 19 residues. For the CDR3, the DNA is TGCGCCAGCAGCTTGAAACCTCCTAGCGGGGTCAGCTCCTACAATGAGCAGTTCTTC. Its protein product is CASSLKPPSGVSSYNEQFF. Full variable domain (rest looked up from reference TRBV5-1 and TRBJ2-1): KAGVTQTPRYLIKTRGQQVTLSCSPISGHRSVSWYQQTPGQGLQFLFEYFSETQRNKGNFPGRFSGRQFSNSRSEMNVSTLELGDSALYLCASSLKPPSGVSSYNEQFFGPGTRLTVL.

V is TRBV10-2 and J is TRBJ2-7; D is possibly TRBD2 (5 bases). This CDR3 spans 13 amino acids. Deletions cut 8 bases from V and 9 bases from J, with 20 bases between. CDR1 and CDR2 (germline): WSHSY, SAAADI. The CDR3 DNA follows: TGCGCCAGCGGAGAGGGAGCGGCCTGGGGGCAGTACTTC. Its protein product is CASGEGAAWGQYF.

The chain is built from TRBV5-4 and TRBJ2-2; possible D gene TRBD2, 6 bases. V was pared by 5 bases and J by 1 base, with 12 bases between. This CDR3 has 15 amino acids. Per the germline V gene, CDR1 is SGHNT and CDR2 is YYREEE (reference sequence). The CDR3 region has the DNA TGTGCCAGCAGTGAGGACTACGGGAACACCGGGGAGCTGTTTTTT. It is translated as CASSEDYGNTGELFF.

The chain couples TRBV5-1 to TRBJ1-1, with 7 bases matching TRBD1. The J segment lost 4 bases and the V segment lost 7 bases, leaving 7 bases of the junction unmatched. The CDR3 is made up of 13 amino acids. Germline V gene sequence: CDR1 SGHRS, CDR2 YFSETQ. The CDR3 loop reads CASGTGAGTEAFF. CDR3 coding DNA: TGCGCCAGCGGCACAGGGGCGGGCACTGAAGCTTTCTTT.

This clone was counted a single time. The chain is built from TRBV5-4 and TRBJ2-7, with 11 bases matching TRBD1. This CDR3 is built from 14 residues. Germline V gives CDR1 SGHNT, CDR2 YYREEE (reference sequence). With 4 bases clipped from V and 3 bases from J, the junction kept 3 bases outside the gene matches. CDR3 loop: CASSTGTGGYEQYF. CDR3 DNA sequence: TGTGCCAGCAGCACCGGGACAGGGGGCTACGAGCAGTACTTC.

The chain recombines TRBV5-1 with TRBJ2-4; possibly TRBD1 for D (5 bases). This CDR3 has 12 amino acids. Germline V gene sequence: CDR1 SGHRS, CDR2 YFSETQ. Trimming took off 5 bases at V and 6 bases at J, with 9 bases between the two ends. CDR3 region: CASSNQGNIQYF. CDR3 in DNA: TGCGCCAGCAGTAATCAGGGAAACATTCAGTACTTC.

This chain links TRBV7-2 with TRBJ2-3; 10 positions agree with TRBD2. The V and J ends lost 5 bases and 7 bases, in that order; junction bases with no gene match: 6. Germline V gene sequence: CDR1 SGHTA, CDR2 FQGNSA. The CDR3 consists of 14 residues. CDR3 sequence reads: CASSTGTSENTQYF. CDR3 DNA sequence: TGTGCCAGCAGCACCGGGACTAGCGAGAATACGCAGTATTTT.

The chain combines TRBV6-5 with TRBJ1-2; D may be TRBD1 (6 bases). CDR1 is MNHEY and CDR2 is SVGAGI in the germline V gene. With 5 bases removed from V and 7 bases from J, the gap between germline ends came to 17 bases. This CDR3 has 14 amino acids. DNA of the CDR3: TGTGCCAGCAGTAAGATCAGGGGTGGGAGTGGCTACACCTTC. Its protein is CASSKIRGGSGYTF.

Here the CDR3 reads CASSPEGLATPGELFF. The CDR3 bases are TGTGCCAGCAGCCCCGAGGGACTAGCGACGCCCGGGGAGCTGTTTTTT. The chain joins TRBV16 to TRBJ2-2; 10 bases are shared with TRBD2. Germline V CDR1 and CDR2: KGHSY, FQNENV. This CDR3 region has 16 residues. V was clipped by 4 bases and J by 6 bases; unmatched bases: 8.